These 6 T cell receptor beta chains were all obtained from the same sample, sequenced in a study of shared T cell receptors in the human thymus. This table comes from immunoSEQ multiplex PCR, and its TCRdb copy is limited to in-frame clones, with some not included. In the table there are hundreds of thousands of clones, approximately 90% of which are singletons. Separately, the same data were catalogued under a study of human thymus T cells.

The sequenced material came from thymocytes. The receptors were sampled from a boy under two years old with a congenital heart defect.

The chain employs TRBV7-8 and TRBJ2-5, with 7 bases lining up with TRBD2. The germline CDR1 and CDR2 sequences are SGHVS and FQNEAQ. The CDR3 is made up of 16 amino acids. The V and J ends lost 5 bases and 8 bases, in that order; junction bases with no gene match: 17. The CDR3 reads CASSPFGGTNSFTQYF. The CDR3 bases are TGTGCCAGCAGCCCTTTCGGGGGGACTAATTCGTTTACCCAGTACTTC.

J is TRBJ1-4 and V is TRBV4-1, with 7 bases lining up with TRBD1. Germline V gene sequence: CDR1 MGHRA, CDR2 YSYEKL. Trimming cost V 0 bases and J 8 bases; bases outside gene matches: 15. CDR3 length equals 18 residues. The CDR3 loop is CASSQDIQGGTGEEKLFF. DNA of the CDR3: TGCGCCAGCAGCCAAGATATTCAGGGGGGAACAGGGGAGGAAAAACTGTTTTTT.

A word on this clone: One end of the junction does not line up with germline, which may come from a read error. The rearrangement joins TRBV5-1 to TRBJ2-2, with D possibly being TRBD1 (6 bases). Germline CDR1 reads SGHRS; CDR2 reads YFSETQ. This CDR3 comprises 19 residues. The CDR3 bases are TGCGCCAGCAGTTTGGGGCTCCTCGCAGGGGCGGGGAACACCGGGGAGCTGTTTTTT. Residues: CASSLGLLAGAGNTGELFF.

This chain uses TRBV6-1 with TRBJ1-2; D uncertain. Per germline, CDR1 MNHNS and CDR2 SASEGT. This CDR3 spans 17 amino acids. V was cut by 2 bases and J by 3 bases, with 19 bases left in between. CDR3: CASSESGKAGEDYGYTF. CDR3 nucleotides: TGTGCCAGCAGTGAATCGGGAAAGGCTGGAGAGGACTATGGCTACACCTTC.

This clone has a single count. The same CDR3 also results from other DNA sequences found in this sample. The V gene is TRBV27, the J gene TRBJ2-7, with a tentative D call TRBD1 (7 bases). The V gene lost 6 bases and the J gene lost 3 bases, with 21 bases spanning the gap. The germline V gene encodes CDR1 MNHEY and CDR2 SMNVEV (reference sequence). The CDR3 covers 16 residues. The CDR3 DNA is TGTGCCAGCAGCCCCGCCGACAGGGACTCACTCTACGAGCAGTACTTC. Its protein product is CASSPADRDSLYEQYF.

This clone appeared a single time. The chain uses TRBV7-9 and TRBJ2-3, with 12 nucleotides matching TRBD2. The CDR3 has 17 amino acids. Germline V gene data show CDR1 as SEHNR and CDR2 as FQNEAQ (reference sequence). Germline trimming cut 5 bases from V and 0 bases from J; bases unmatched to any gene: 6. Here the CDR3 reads CASSTGLAGFSTDTQYF. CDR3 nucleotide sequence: TGTGCCAGCAGCACGGGACTAGCGGGTTTTAGCACAGATACGCAGTATTTT.